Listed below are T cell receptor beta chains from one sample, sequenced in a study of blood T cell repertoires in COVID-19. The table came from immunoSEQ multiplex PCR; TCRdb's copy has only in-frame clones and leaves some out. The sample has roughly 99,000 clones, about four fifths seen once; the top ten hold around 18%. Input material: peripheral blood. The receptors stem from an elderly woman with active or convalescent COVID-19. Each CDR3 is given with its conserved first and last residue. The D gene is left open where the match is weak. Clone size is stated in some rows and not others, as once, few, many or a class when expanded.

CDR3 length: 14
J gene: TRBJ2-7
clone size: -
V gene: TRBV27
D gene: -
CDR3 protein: CASSLWGAGYEQYF
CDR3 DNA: TGTGCCAGCAGTTTATGGGGCGCGGGGTACGAGCAGTACTTC

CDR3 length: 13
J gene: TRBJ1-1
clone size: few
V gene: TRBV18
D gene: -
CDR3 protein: CASYLKLSTEAFF
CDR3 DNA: TGTGCCAGCTACCTAAAGTTGTCCACTGAAGCTTTCTTT

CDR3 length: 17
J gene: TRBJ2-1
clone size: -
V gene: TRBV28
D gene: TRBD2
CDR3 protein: CASSLRLAGGSLDEQFF
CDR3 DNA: TGTGCCAGCAGTCTCCGACTAGCGGGAGGGTCTCTCGATGAGCAGTTCTTC

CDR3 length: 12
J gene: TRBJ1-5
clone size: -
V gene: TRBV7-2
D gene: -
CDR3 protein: CASSLRGQPQHF
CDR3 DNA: TGTGCCAGCAGCTTACGGGGTCAGCCCCAGCATTTT

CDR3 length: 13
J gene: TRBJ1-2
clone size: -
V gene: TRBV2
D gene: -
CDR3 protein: CASSPREGNGYTF
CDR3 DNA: TGTGCCAGCAGCCCCAGGGAGGGGAATGGCTACACCTTC

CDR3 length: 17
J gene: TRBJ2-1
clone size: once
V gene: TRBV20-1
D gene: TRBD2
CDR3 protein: CSASGTSETLTYNEQFF
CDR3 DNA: TGCAGTGCTAGTGGGACTAGCGAAACCTTAACCTACAATGAGCAGTTCTTC

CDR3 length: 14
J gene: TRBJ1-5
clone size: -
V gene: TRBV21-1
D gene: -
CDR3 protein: CASSKKKGFQPQHF
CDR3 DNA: TGTGCCAGCAGCAAAAAAAAGGGGTTTCAGCCCCAGCATTTT

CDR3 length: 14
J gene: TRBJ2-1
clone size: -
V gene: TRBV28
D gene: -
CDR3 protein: CASSTSSSYNEQFF
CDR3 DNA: TGTGCCAGCAGTACTTCTAGCTCCTACAATGAGCAGTTCTTC

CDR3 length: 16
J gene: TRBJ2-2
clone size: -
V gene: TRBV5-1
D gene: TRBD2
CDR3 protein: CASSLDGLAKTGELFF
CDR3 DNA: TGCGCCAGCAGCTTGGACGGACTAGCCAAGACCGGGGAGCTGTTTTTT

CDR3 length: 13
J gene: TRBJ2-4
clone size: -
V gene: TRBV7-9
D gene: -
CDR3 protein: CASSSQGRDIQYF
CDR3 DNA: TGTGCCAGCAGCTCGCAGGGGCGGGACATTCAGTACTTC

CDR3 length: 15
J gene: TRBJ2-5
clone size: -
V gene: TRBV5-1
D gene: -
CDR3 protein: CASSLQGQIQETQYF
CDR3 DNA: TGCGCCAGCAGCTTACAGGGACAAATACAAGAGACCCAGTACTTC

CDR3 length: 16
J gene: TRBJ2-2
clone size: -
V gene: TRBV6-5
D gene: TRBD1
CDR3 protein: CASSYSGQVNTGELFF
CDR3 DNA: TGTGCCAGCAGTTATTCTGGACAGGTTAATACCGGGGAGCTGTTTTTT

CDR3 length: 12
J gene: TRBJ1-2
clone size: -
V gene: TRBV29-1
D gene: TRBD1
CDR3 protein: CSFWDRPHGYTF
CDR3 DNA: TGCAGCTTCTGGGACAGGCCACATGGCTACACCTTC

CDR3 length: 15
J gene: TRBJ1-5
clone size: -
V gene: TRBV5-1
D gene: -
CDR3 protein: CASSPAGHSNQPQHF
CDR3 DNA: TGTGCCAGCAGCCCCGCCGGACATAGCAATCAGCCCCAGCATTTT

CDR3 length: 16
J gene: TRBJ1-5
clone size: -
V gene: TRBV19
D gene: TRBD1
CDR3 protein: CASSTTGAASHQPQHF
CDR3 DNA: TGTGCCAGTAGTACGACAGGGGCCGCCTCTCATCAGCCCCAGCATTTT

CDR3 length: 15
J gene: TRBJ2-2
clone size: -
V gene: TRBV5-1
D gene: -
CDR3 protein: CASSSGLRDTGELFF
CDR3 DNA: TGCGCCAGCAGTTCGGGACTGAGGGACACCGGGGAGCTGTTTTTT

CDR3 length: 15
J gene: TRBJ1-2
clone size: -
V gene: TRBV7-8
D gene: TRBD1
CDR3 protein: CASSLRGGAGYGYTF
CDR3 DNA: TGTGCCAGCAGCTTAAGAGGGGGCGCGGGCTATGGCTACACCTTC

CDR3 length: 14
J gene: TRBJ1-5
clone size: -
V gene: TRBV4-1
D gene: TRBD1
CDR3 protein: CASSQNRGDQPQHF
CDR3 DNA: TGCGCCAGCAGCCAAAACAGGGGGGATCAGCCCCAGCATTTT

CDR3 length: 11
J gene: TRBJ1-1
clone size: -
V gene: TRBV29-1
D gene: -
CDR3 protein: CSVQAYTEAFF
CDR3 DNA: TGCAGCGTTCAGGCCTACACTGAAGCTTTCTTT

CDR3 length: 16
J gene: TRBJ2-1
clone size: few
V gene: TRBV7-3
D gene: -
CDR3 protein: CASSFSGAGSYNEQFF
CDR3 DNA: TGTGCCAGCAGCTTCTCGGGAGCGGGCTCCTACAATGAGCAGTTCTTC

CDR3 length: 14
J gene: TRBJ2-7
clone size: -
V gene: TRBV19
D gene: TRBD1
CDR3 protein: CASSARGQLYEQYF
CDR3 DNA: TGTGCCAGTAGTGCCCGGGGACAGCTCTACGAGCAGTACTTC

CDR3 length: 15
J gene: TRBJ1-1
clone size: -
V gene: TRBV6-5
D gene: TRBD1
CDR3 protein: CASRRTTGGYTEAFF
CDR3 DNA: TGTGCCAGCAGGAGAACGACAGGGGGCTATACTGAAGCTTTCTTT